The sequence of this TCR beta chain was determined in a study of PD-L1 blockade in urothelial cancer. Study context: Chemotherapy regimens numbering 0 to 3 had been given to patients. The authors examined blood 3 weeks (second dose) and 6 weeks after treatment start.

The CDR3 consists of 12 residues. Germline-derived CDR1 and CDR2 are GTSNPN and SVGIG (reference sequence). The germline V and J ends were trimmed by 0 bases and 14 bases, with 15 bases remaining between them. Using immunoSEQ multiplex PCR, the repertoire was profiled, and TCRdb retains in-frame clones only, with some absent. Among around 66,000 clones listed, about 90% were seen once. Time point defined: peripheral blood 6 weeks after treatment start. The source material was PBMCs, sampled around atezolizumab (anti-PD-L1) treatment. The chain uses TRBV30 and TRBJ2-3; possible D gene TRBD1, 6 bases. This sequence originates from a man in his sixties with urothelial cancer. This CDR3 reads CAWSVGGRRTYF. Written as DNA, the CDR3 is TGTGCCTGGAGTGTTGGGGGCAGGAGGACGTATTTT. Together with reference TRBV30 and TRBJ2-3, the CDR3 gives the full variable domain: SQTIHQWPATLVQPVGSPLSLECTVEGTSNPNLYWYRQAAGRGLQLLFYSVGIGQISSEVPQNLSASRPQDRQFILSSKKLLLSDSGFYLCAWSVGGRRTYFGPGTRLTVL.